The 20 T cell receptor beta chains below were found in one sample sequenced in a study of PD-1 blockade in classical Hodgkin lymphoma. Following autologous stem cell transplantation, relapse occurred in every patient, and exposure to brentuximab vedotin varied. This table comes from immunoSEQ multiplex PCR, and its TCRdb copy is limited to in-frame clones, with some not included. The sample lists about 66,000 clones, 60% to 80% occurring once. The material sequenced was peripheral blood mononuclear cells (PBMCs), taken before the second cycle of nivolumab. These receptors were taken from a human donor with classical Hodgkin lymphoma.

This rearrangement joins TRBV28 to TRBJ1-2, with D possibly TRBD1 on 6 matching bases. This CDR3 has 16 amino acids. The germline V gene encodes CDR1 MDHEN and CDR2 SYDVKM. The V end was cut by 5 bases, the J end by 2 bases, with 18 bases between. CDR3 amino acids: CASSLTHGQLNYGYTF. The CDR3, as DNA: TGTGCCAGCAGTCTCACCCACGGACAGCTGAACTATGGCTACACCTTC.

This chain joins TRBV28 and TRBJ1-2, with D possibly being TRBD1 (6 bases). The length of the CDR3 is 16 residues. Trimming pared 4 bases from V and 2 bases from J, leaving 17 bases between. The germline CDR1 and CDR2 sequences are MDHEN and SYDVKM. The CDR3 DNA reads TGTGCCAGCAGTTCACCCGCCGCACAGGGAAACTATGGCTACACCTTC. Amino acid sequence: CASSSPAAQGNYGYTF.

This sequence joins TRBV11-3 and TRBJ2-2; unclear D gene. Germline V CDR1 and CDR2: SGHNT, YENEEA. This CDR3 is 15 amino acids long. V lost 2 bases, J lost 1 base, and 8 bases lay in between. CDR3 in DNA: TGTGCCAGCAGCTTAAGGGCGGAGAACACCGGGGAGCTGTTTTTT. Its translation is CASSLRAENTGELFF.

V usage is TRBV11-3 and J usage is TRBJ2-7; TRBD1 might be the D (6 bases). The CDR3 covers 11 residues. Trimming left V 5 bases short and J 13 bases short, with 15 bases between. Looked up from germline, CDR1 is SGHNT and CDR2 is YENEEA. The CDR3 nucleotides read TGTGCCAGCAGCCTCGGACAGCCGCTTTACTTC. Its protein product is CASSLGQPLYF.

V gene TRBV18 combines with J gene TRBJ2-7; D may be TRBD2 (5 bases). The V and J ends lost 3 bases and 7 bases respectively, with 10 bases between them. This CDR3 spans 12 amino acids. Germline V gene lookup returns CDR1 KGHSH and CDR2 LQKENI. The CDR3 DNA reads as TGTGCCAGCTCACCGTCGAGAGGGGAGCAGTACTTC. It is translated as CASSPSRGEQYF.

V is TRBV11-3 and J is TRBJ1-1; D is ambiguous. Germline CDR1 is SGHNT and CDR2 is YENEEA. With 0 bases removed from V and 1 base from J, the gap between germline ends came to 3 bases. The CDR3 is 13 amino acids. CDR3: CASSLDTNTEAFF. For the CDR3, the DNA is TGTGCCAGCAGCTTAGATACGAACACTGAAGCTTTCTTT.

The genes are TRBV11-2 and TRBJ2-1, with D unresolved. Germline V gene sequence: CDR1 SGHAT, CDR2 FQNNGV. The V and J ends lost 0 bases and 0 bases respectively, with 6 bases between them. The CDR3 extends over 15 amino acids. The CDR3, as DNA: TGTGCCAGCAGCTTAGATTGGGGCTCCTACAATGAGCAGTTCTTC. This translates into CASSLDWGSYNEQFF.

This rearrangement joins TRBV19 to TRBJ2-7, with 11 bases identical to TRBD2. From germline, CDR1 is LNHDA and CDR2 SQIVND (reference sequence). The CDR3 sequence is 16 residues long. V dropped 3 bases and J dropped 2; count of bases not matched to a gene: 6. In DNA, the CDR3 is TGTGCCAGTAGTATGGCTAGCGGGGGGTTCACCTACGAGCAGTACTTC. This codes for CASSMASGGFTYEQYF. Full variable domain (rest looked up from reference TRBV19 and TRBJ2-7): DGGITQSPKYLFRKEGQNVTLSCEQNLNHDAMYWYRQDPGQGLRLIYYSQIVNDFQKGDIAEGYSVSREKKESFPLTVTSAQKNPTAFYLCASSMASGGFTYEQYFGPGTRLTVT.

The table lists this clone with a few counts. This chain links TRBV4-1 with TRBJ2-3; 13 bases are a match to TRBD2. Germline V gene lookup returns CDR1 MGHRA and CDR2 YSYEKL. The V and J ends lost 2 bases and 5 bases, in that order; junction bases with no gene match: 7. This CDR3 comprises 17 residues. CDR3 nucleotides: TGCGCCAGCAGCCAACAATTACTAGCGGGGGGGCTAGATACGCAGTATTTT. This gives the protein CASSQQLLAGGLDTQYF.

J is TRBJ1-6 and V is TRBV30; TRBD1 matches 7 bases. The CDR3 runs to 14 residues. V lost 7 bases and J lost 7; bases outside the gene matches: 10. The V gene's germline CDR1 is GTSNPN and CDR2 SVGIG (reference sequence). CDR3 sequence (DNA): TGTGCCTCCGCTCCGGGACAGTCAAATTCACCCCTCCACTTT. It is translated as CASAPGQSNSPLHF.

The gene calls are TRBV19 and TRBJ2-1, with 8 nucleotides matching TRBD2. The V and J ends lost 6 bases and 9 bases, in that order; junction bases with no gene match: 16. The CDR3 has 16 amino acids. CDR1 is LNHDA and CDR2 is SQIVND in the germline V gene (reference sequence). CDR3 sequence (DNA): TGTGCCAGTAGCCGAACTAGCGGTGGTAAGGGAGGTGAGCAGTTCTTC. Its protein product is CASSRTSGGKGGEQFF.

V usage is TRBV19 and J usage is TRBJ2-2; D is perhaps TRBD2 (5 bases). V was shortened by 2 bases and J by 6 bases, with 7 bases between the two germline ends. The CDR3 contains 13 residues. CDR1 LNHDA and CDR2 SQIVND come from the germline V gene (reference sequence). For the CDR3, the DNA is TGTGCCAGTAGTATAACCGGGGCCGGGGAGCTGTTTTTT. Protein product: CASSITGAGELFF.

The chain couples TRBV6-5 to TRBJ2-7, with 8 bases lining up with TRBD1. Germline V gene data show CDR1 as MNHEY and CDR2 as SVGAGI. The V segment lost 6 bases and the J segment 2 bases; nucleotides outside the gene matches: 6. This CDR3 has 14 residues. In nucleotides, the CDR3 is TGTGCCAGCAGGGGAAGGGACAGGCCCTACGAGCAGTACTTC. Translating it yields CASRGRDRPYEQYF.

The genes are TRBV6-1 and TRBJ1-4; D unresolved. Germline lookup yields CDR1 MNHNS and CDR2 SASEGT. The CDR3 sequence is 16 residues long. Between the trimmed V and J ends, which lost 2 bases and 0 bases, there was a span of 10 bases. CDR3 sequence (DNA): TGTGCCAGCAGTGAACCGCGATACCCAACTAATGAAAAACTGTTTTTT. It is translated as CASSEPRYPTNEKLFF.

V usage is TRBV5-1 and J usage is TRBJ1-4, with D unclear. Germline loops: CDR1 SGHRS, CDR2 YFSETQ. V was cut by 0 bases and J by 8 bases, with 14 bases left in between. The CDR3 totals 15 residues. CDR3: CASSLEGSLGEKLFF. CDR3 bases: TGCGCCAGCAGCTTGGAAGGGTCATTGGGGGAAAAACTGTTTTTT.

The chain is built from TRBV11-2 and TRBJ2-2; perhaps TRBD2 as D (5 bases). The germline gives CDR1 SGHAT, CDR2 FQNNGV. The CDR3 is 14 amino acids. Trimming removed 6 bases at V and 5 bases at J, with 13 bases between. CDR3 bases: TGTGCCAGCAGACACGGGGAAGGGACCGGGGAGCTGTTTTTT. Protein product: CASRHGEGTGELFF.

The chain carries TRBV7-9 and TRBJ1-2, with a weak D call TRBD1 (5 bases). V lost 1 base, J lost 12 bases, and 12 bases lay in between. Looked up from germline, CDR1 is SEHNR and CDR2 is FQNEAQ (reference sequence). This CDR3 has 12 amino acids. The CDR3 protein is CASSLEGNRNTF. DNA of the CDR3: TGTGCCAGCAGCTTAGAGGGTAACAGGAACACCTTC.

The chain is built from TRBV19 and TRBJ1-2, with D possibly matching TRBD1 (6 bases). V lost 6 bases and J 2 bases, leaving 7 bases between the germline ends. This CDR3 contains 12 residues. The germline CDR1 and CDR2 sequences are LNHDA and SQIVND (reference sequence). CDR3 sequence reads: CASRTGNYGYTF. CDR3 DNA: TGTGCCAGTAGAACAGGGAACTATGGCTACACCTTC.

The chain recombines TRBV5-4 with TRBJ2-3; D gene uncertain. This CDR3 has 13 residues. Germline assignment: CDR1 SGHNT and CDR2 YYREEE (reference sequence). Trimming stripped 0 bases from V and 5 bases from J, with 7 bases between. The chain's CDR3 is CASSLDNRDTQYF. The CDR3 coding sequence is TGTGCCAGCAGCTTGGACAACAGAGATACGCAGTATTTT.

The genes are TRBV11-2 and TRBJ2-3; TRBD1 might be the D (6 bases). The CDR3 is 15 amino acids. V gave up 1 base and J gave up 2 bases, with 10 bases separating them. Germline CDR1 reads SGHAT; CDR2 reads FQNNGV. CDR3 sequence reads: CASSLVVGATDTQYF. Written as DNA, the CDR3 is TGTGCCAGCAGCTTAGTAGTGGGGGCCACAGATACGCAGTATTTT.